The 18 T cell receptor beta chains below come from one sample, sequenced in a study of shared clonotypes between healthy human individuals. Assay used: immunoSEQ multiplex PCR; TCRdb lists only in-frame clones, some missing. This table has 2 million to 2.5 million clones, 93% appearing once. Material for sequencing was naive CD4+ T cells from PBMCs. Subset: CD45RA+ positively selected. The origin of the receptors is a man aged 18 to 35 in good health. Some clones in this sample may be carry-over from other donors' samples.

J is TRBJ1-1 and V is TRBV10-2; D not resolved. This CDR3 spans 13 amino acids. Germline values: CDR1 WSHSY, CDR2 SAAADI. The V end was cut by 2 bases, the J end by 5 bases, with 9 bases between. The CDR3 coding sequence is TGCGCCAGCAGTGAGGTTATTGGGACTGAAGCTTTCTTT. Translation gives CASSEVIGTEAFF.

V is TRBV5-1 and J is TRBJ1-2; D is possibly TRBD1 (6 bases). Germline CDR1 is SGHRS and CDR2 is YFSETQ. With 4 bases removed from V and 0 bases from J, the gap between germline ends came to 13 bases. The CDR3 runs to 15 residues. The CDR3 here is CASSQGTPSNYGYTF. In DNA, the CDR3 is TGCGCCAGCAGCCAAGGGACACCATCTAACTATGGCTACACCTTC. Based on the CDR3 plus reference TRBV5-1 and TRBJ1-2, the full variable domain is KAGVTQTPRYLIKTRGQQVTLSCSPISGHRSVSWYQQTPGQGLQFLFEYFSETQRNKGNFPGRFSGRQFSNSRSEMNVSTLELGDSALYLCASSQGTPSNYGYTFGSGTRLTVV.

This chain joins TRBV5-1 and TRBJ2-5; TRBD1 matches 8 bases. This CDR3 is built from 16 residues. Germline CDR1 reads SGHRS; CDR2 reads YFSETQ. J gave up 5 bases and V 0 bases, and 9 bases lay outside the gene matches. CDR3 bases: TGCGCCAGCAGCTTGGGGCAGGGGGCCCCTTGGGAGACCCAGTACTTC. Its protein product is CASSLGQGAPWETQYF.

The chain employs TRBV2 and TRBJ2-7, with D perhaps TRBD1 or TRBD2 (5 bases each). Germline V lookup: CDR1 SNHLY, CDR2 FYNNEI. V shed 3 bases and J shed 0 bases, with 6 bases lying between them. The CDR3 spans 13 residues. For the CDR3, the DNA is TGTGCCAGCAGTGACGGGGCCTCCTACGAGCAGTACTTC. It specifies CASSDGASYEQYF. The entire variable domain, with the rest obtained from reference TRBV2 and TRBJ2-7, is as follows: EPEVTQTPSHQVTQMGQEVILRCVPISNHLYFYWYRQILGQKVEFLVSFYNNEISEKSEIFDDQFSVERPDGSNFTLKIRSTKLEDSAMYFCASSDGASYEQYFGPGTRLTVT.

The rearrangement uses TRBV7-9 and TRBJ2-3, with TRBD1 matching over 7 bases. This CDR3 region has 16 residues. CDR1 and CDR2 (germline): SEHNR, FQNEAQ (reference sequence). V lost 0 bases, J lost 0 bases, and 3 bases stayed unmatched. The CDR3 sequence is CASSLAGTASTDTQYF. CDR3 DNA: TGTGCCAGCAGCTTAGCAGGGACAGCTAGCACAGATACGCAGTATTTT.

The gene calls are TRBV5-4 and TRBJ2-2; TRBD2 matches 8 bases. This CDR3 is built from 17 residues. V was clipped by 5 bases and J by 3 bases; unmatched bases: 12. Germline V gene sequence: CDR1 SGHNT, CDR2 YYREEE (reference sequence). The chain's CDR3 is CASRSSSGTRYTGELFF. The CDR3 DNA reads as TGTGCCAGCAGGTCTTCCTCCGGGACTAGATACACCGGGGAGCTGTTTTTT.

A note on this clone: The sample carries other DNA sequences with the same CDR3. The chain uses TRBV7-2 and TRBJ2-5; 10 nucleotides line up with TRBD1. Per germline, CDR1 SGHTA and CDR2 FQGNSA. V trimming: 5 bases; J trimming: 5 bases; junction bases outside the gene matches: 5. CDR3 size: 14 residues. The CDR3, as DNA: TGTGCCAGCAGCCGACAGGGGGCGAGGGAGACCCAGTACTTC. Translating gives CASSRQGARETQYF.

The chain uses TRBV28 and TRBJ2-7, with D perhaps TRBD1 or TRBD2 (6 bases each). The V end was cut by 4 bases, the J end by 2 bases, with 15 bases between. The CDR3 loop spans 15 amino acids. CDR1 and CDR2 from the germline V gene are MDHEN and SYDVKM. In DNA, the CDR3 is TGTGCCAGCAGTTCTTTACAGGGACTCCCCTACGAGCAGTACTTC. Its protein is CASSSLQGLPYEQYF.

The CDR3 sequence: CASSQGLTPRLSWVKNEQYF. CDR3 DNA: TGCGCCAGCAGCCAAGGGTTAACGCCCCGGCTTTCCTGGGTGAAAAACGAGCAGTACTTC. J is TRBJ2-7 and V is TRBV4-3, with D hard to call. This CDR3 has 20 residues. Germline V lookup: CDR1 LGHNA, CDR2 YSLEER. Trimming shortened V by 1 base and J by 5 bases, and 30 bases separated the two germline ends.

The rearrangement joins TRBV5-1 to TRBJ2-7; 12 nucleotides align to TRBD2. Germline V CDR1 and CDR2: SGHRS, YFSETQ. V lost 0 bases, J lost 3 bases, and 7 bases stayed unmatched. This CDR3 comprises 17 residues. CDR3 nucleotides: TGCGCCAGCAGCTTGGGACTAGCGGGAGTTGGGGGCTACGAGCAGTACTTC. Its protein product is CASSLGLAGVGGYEQYF.

This rearrangement joins TRBV19 to TRBJ1-4; D is unresolved. Germline V gene sequence: CDR1 LNHDA, CDR2 SQIVND (reference sequence). V lost 7 bases to trimming and J lost 3 bases, with 18 bases between them. The CDR3 consists of 16 residues. The CDR3 region has the DNA TGTGCCAGTACAGCCCCGGGAGCGCTGGCTAATGAAAAACTGTTTTTT. The encoded protein is CASTAPGALANEKLFF.

As for this clone: Other DNA sequences of this sample code for an identical CDR3. This chain connects TRBV19 to TRBJ2-7, with TRBD2 identical over 7 bases. V was pared by 5 bases and J by 0 bases, with 10 bases of the junction left unmatched. Germline V gives CDR1 LNHDA, CDR2 SQIVND (reference sequence). CDR3 length: 16 residues. The CDR3 bases are TGTGCCAGTAGTCCTGGGGGGGGACGGAGCTCCTACGAGCAGTACTTC. It translates to CASSPGGGRSSYEQYF.

The count of this clone is one. The chain couples TRBV14 to TRBJ2-7, with 10 bases fitting TRBD2. J lost 4 bases, V lost 4 bases, and 7 bases had no gene match. Germline V gene sequence: CDR1 SGHDN, CDR2 FVKESK. CDR3 length: 15 residues. The CDR3 nucleotides read TGTGCCAGCAGCCTATCAGCGGGAGGGCCTTACGAGCAGTACTTC. It translates to CASSLSAGGPYEQYF.

The CDR3 loop reads CASSFPTKLDYEQYF. The CDR3 DNA sequence: TGTGCCAGCAGTTTCCCTACTAAGCTAGACTACGAGCAGTACTTC. V gene TRBV28 combines with J gene TRBJ2-7; no reliable D call. The V gene lost 3 bases and the J gene lost 3 bases, with 15 bases spanning the gap. The length of the CDR3 is 15 residues. Germline assignment: CDR1 MDHEN and CDR2 SYDVKM.

This clone is a singleton in its sample. This same CDR3 is encoded by further DNA sequences in the sample. In DNA, the CDR3 is TGTGCCAGCAGCCGGGACAGTAACTATGGCTACACCTTC. This translates into CASSRDSNYGYTF. The chain uses TRBV7-2 and TRBJ1-2, with 7 bases fitting TRBD1. Unmatched junction bases numbered 1, after V lost 5 bases and J lost 1 base. The germline V gene encodes CDR1 SGHTA and CDR2 FQGNSA. The CDR3 extends over 13 amino acids.

The chain couples TRBV19 to TRBJ2-7; no definite D call. Between the trimmed V and J ends, which lost 6 bases and 3 bases, there was a span of 6 bases. This CDR3 has 11 residues. The germline CDR1 and CDR2 sequences are LNHDA and SQIVND (reference sequence). CDR3: CASSQHYEQYF. The CDR3 DNA is TGTGCCAGTAGCCAACACTACGAGCAGTACTTC.

This chain joins TRBV7-9 and TRBJ2-1; D is unclear. The length of the CDR3 is 12 residues. Germline CDR1 is SEHNR and CDR2 is FQNEAQ (reference sequence). V dropped 10 bases and J dropped 8 bases, with 15 bases sitting between them. The DNA of the CDR3 is TGTGCCACCCAGCTTACCGGAGATGAGCAGTTCTTC. This encodes CATQLTGDEQFF.

The chain's CDR3 is CAWGEGYTEAFF. The DNA of the CDR3 is TGTGCCTGGGGGGAGGGGTACACTGAAGCTTTCTTT. V is TRBV30 and J is TRBJ1-1; D possibly corresponds to TRBD1 (5 bases). V lost 5 bases and J lost 3, with 10 bases in between. Per the germline V gene, CDR1 is GTSNPN and CDR2 is SVGIG (reference sequence). This CDR3 is 12 amino acids long. The full variable domain, rest sourced from reference TRBV30 and TRBJ1-1, is SQTIHQWPATLVQPVGSPLSLECTVEGTSNPNLYWYRQAAGRGLQLLFYSVGIGQISSEVPQNLSASRPQDRQFILSSKKLLLSDSGFYLCAWGEGYTEAFFGQGTRLTVV.